This passage covers 21 T cell receptor beta chains from one sample sequenced in a study of T cells in Graves' hyperthyroidism and ophthalmopathy. The CDR3 regions of TCR beta were amplified from RNA transcripts. RT-PCR in the first round (using the HTBI primer set) targeted the TCR CDR3. TCRdb redid the calling of the multiplex PCR reads with MiXCR, one entry per CDR3 protein. The sample records 330,000 or so distinct CDR3 sequences, roughly 20% being singletons. Sequenced sample: blood. The source is a man aged 50-60 years with Graves' ophthalmopathy.

This clonotype was seen many times. The V gene is TRBV6-6, the J gene TRBJ2-5; D is undetermined. Trimming pared 0 bases from V and 5 bases from J, leaving 13 bases between. Germline CDR1 and CDR2: MNHNY and SVGAGI (reference sequence). This CDR3 has 15 residues. CDR3 coding DNA: TGTGCCAGCAGTTACTCTCGGCAGAAGTCCGAGACCCAGTACTTC. This translates into CASSYSRQKSETQYF.

V is TRBV18 and J is TRBJ2-7, with no clear D. The germline V gene encodes CDR1 KGHSH and CDR2 LQKENI. The germline V and J ends were trimmed by 0 bases and 5 bases, with 11 bases remaining between them. The CDR3 sequence is 14 residues long. DNA of the CDR3: TGTGCCAGCTCACCACCGGTAGACGAGGACGAGCAGTACTTC. Protein sequence: CASSPPVDEDEQYF.

This clonotype was seen a few times. This chain uses TRBV5-1 with TRBJ2-1; D could derive from TRBD1 or TRBD2 (5 bases each). The V end was cut by 2 bases, the J end by 0 bases, with 12 bases between. CDR1 SGHRS and CDR2 YFSETQ come from the germline V gene. This CDR3 has 16 residues. In DNA form, the CDR3 reads TGCGCCAGCAGCTTAAGGGGAGAAGCCTCCTACAATGAGCAGTTCTTC. It encodes CASSLRGEASYNEQFF.

This clonotype was detected only a few times. CDR3 DNA: TGTGCCAGCAGCCAAGCCAGGGAAACGAGTGAGCAGTACTTC. This translates into CASSQARETSEQYF. The rearrangement joins TRBV4-2 to TRBJ2-7, with D possibly matching TRBD1 (5 bases). The CDR3 consists of 14 residues. Germline V gene sequence: CDR1 LGHNA, CDR2 YNFKEQ. The V gene lost 1 base and the J gene lost 7 bases, with 14 bases spanning the gap.

This clonotype was counted ten times or more. The gene calls are TRBV2 and TRBJ2-3; the match to TRBD1 covers 7 bases. V shed 1 base, J shed 3 bases, and the junction held 4 bases outside the gene matches. CDR1 and CDR2 (germline): SNHLY, FYNNEI. The length of the CDR3 is 15 residues. The CDR3 loop reads CASSEVTGATDTQYF. The CDR3 DNA sequence: TGTGCCAGCAGTGAAGTCACAGGGGCGACAGATACGCAGTATTTT.

This clonotype was counted ten times or more. The J gene is TRBJ2-1, the V gene TRBV5-1, with 13 bases identical to TRBD2. Trimming at V came to 4 bases and at J to 7 bases, leaving 14 bases not matched to a gene. Germline CDR1 and CDR2: SGHRS and YFSETQ. CDR3 length equals 18 residues. CDR3 nucleotide sequence: TGCGCCAGCAGCGTAAGGACTAGCGGGAGAAAGTGGTCAAATGAGCAGTTCTTC. It yields the protein CASSVRTSGRKWSNEQFF.

The V call is TRBV24-1, the J call TRBJ1-4; D ambiguous. Germline values: CDR1 KGHDR, CDR2 SFDVKD. V was trimmed by 0 bases and J by 7 bases, leaving 5 bases between them. The CDR3 has 13 residues. Here the CDR3 reads CATSDLRGEKLFF. CDR3 in DNA: TGTGCCACCAGTGATTTGAGAGGTGAAAAACTGTTTTTT.

The chain uses TRBV6-1 and TRBJ2-1, with TRBD2 identical over 7 bases. The germline V gene has CDR1 MNHNS and CDR2 SASEGT. The CDR3 is 14 residues long. The V and J ends lost 6 bases and 10 bases, in that order; junction bases with no gene match: 12. The CDR3 region is CASSPGIGTKEQFF. The DNA for the CDR3 is TGTGCCAGCAGCCCTGGGATCGGGACTAAGGAGCAGTTCTTC.

This clonotype occurred many times. V gene TRBV28 combines with J gene TRBJ2-1; D is undetermined. Per germline, CDR1 MDHEN and CDR2 SYDVKM. V was trimmed by 3 bases and J by 6 bases, leaving 6 bases between them. This CDR3 is 12 amino acids long. The chain's CDR3 is CASSFAGNEQFF. Written as DNA, the CDR3 is TGTGCCAGCAGTTTCGCAGGCAATGAGCAGTTCTTC.

This clonotype has at least ten counts. The chain joins TRBV28 to TRBJ1-4, with 7 bases that match TRBD1. V trimming: 5 bases; J trimming: 8 bases; junction bases outside the gene matches: 8. The CDR3 sequence is 14 residues long. Germline lookup yields CDR1 MDHEN and CDR2 SYDVKM. This CDR3 reads CASSPQQGQEKLFF. The CDR3 DNA is TGTGCCAGCAGTCCACAACAGGGGCAAGAAAAACTGTTTTTT.

The chain couples TRBV7-9 to TRBJ1-2; D perhaps matches TRBD1 (5 bases). CDR1 is SEHNR, CDR2 FQNEAQ, per germline (reference sequence). The CDR3 runs to 12 residues. V lost 2 bases to trimming and J lost 7 bases, with 8 bases between them. The DNA of the CDR3 is TGTGCCAGCAGCTTACCGCAGGGTGGCTACACCTTC. Translated: CASSLPQGGYTF.

Relative to its sample, this clonotype is medium-sized. The rearrangement links TRBV11-2 to TRBJ2-1; 14 bases map to TRBD2. Germline V gene lookup returns CDR1 SGHAT and CDR2 FQNNGV. V lost 5 bases and J lost 4; bases outside the gene matches: 7. CDR3 length equals 17 residues. The CDR3 DNA reads TGTGCCAGCAGCCTCGGACTAGCGGGAGGTTATTACAATGAGCAGTTCTTC. Its protein is CASSLGLAGGYYNEQFF. The full variable domain, its missing parts supplied by reference TRBV11-2 and TRBJ2-1, is EAGVAQSPRYKIIEKRQSVAFWCNPISGHATLYWYQQILGQGPKLLIQFQNNGVVDDSQLPKDRFSAERLKGVDSTLKIQPAKLEDSAVYLCASSLGLAGGYYNEQFFGPGTRLTVL.

V and J are TRBV29-1 and TRBJ2-1; 8 bases are shared with TRBD2. The germline gives CDR1 SQVTM, CDR2 ANQGSEA. The CDR3 has 13 residues. The J segment lost 9 bases and the V segment lost 6 bases, leaving 10 bases of the junction unmatched. The CDR3, as DNA: TGCAGCGTGCCGGGACTAGGGTGGGGTGAGCAGTTCTTC. Protein product: CSVPGLGWGEQFF.

The sample holds a few counts of this clonotype. V is TRBV12-3 or TRBV12-4 and J is TRBJ2-2; no firm D call. This CDR3 spans 15 amino acids. Trimming removed 6 bases at V and 3 bases at J, with 14 bases between. The CDR3 DNA follows: TGTGCCAGCAGCCCCGTTAAGGGCGACACCGGGGAGCTGTTTTTT. Encoded protein: CASSPVKGDTGELFF.

This clonotype was seen a few times. The chain is built from TRBV18 and TRBJ1-1; no definite D call. Per the germline V gene, CDR1 is KGHSH and CDR2 is LQKENI. CDR3 length equals 15 residues. The germline V and J ends were trimmed by 2 bases and 6 bases, with 16 bases remaining between them. The CDR3 bases are TGTGCCAGCTCACCAAGGAGGGCGGGAGTCGCTGAAGCTTTCTTT. This codes for CASSPRRAGVAEAFF.

In its sample, this clonotype was seen a few times. This sequence joins TRBV6-4 and TRBJ2-3; D is possibly TRBD2 (6 bases). CDR1 MRHNA and CDR2 SNTAGT come from the germline V gene. The CDR3 consists of 15 residues. Deletions cut 3 bases from V and 2 bases from J, with 12 bases between. Written as DNA, the CDR3 is TGTGCCAGCAGTGAAGAAGCGGGTTCCACAGATACGCAGTATTTT. Translation: CASSEEAGSTDTQYF.

This clonotype was observed at least ten times. The J gene is TRBJ1-2, the V gene TRBV11-2; a weak D match, TRBD1 (6 bases). V dropped 2 bases and J dropped 5 bases, with 15 bases sitting between them. The CDR3 extends over 15 amino acids. Germline assignment: CDR1 SGHAT and CDR2 FQNNGV. The CDR3 sequence is CASSLRLGQGYGYTF. In nucleotides, the CDR3 is TGTGCCAGCAGCTTACGGCTGGGGCAGGGGTATGGCTACACCTTC.

The table lists this clonotype with a count of one. The gene calls are TRBV2 and TRBJ2-3, with TRBD2 matching over 11 bases. Germline values: CDR1 SNHLY, CDR2 FYNNEI. With V trimmed by 2 bases and J by 5 bases, 3 bases remained unmatched. The CDR3 contains 15 residues. CDR3 DNA: TGTGCCAGCAGTGAACTAGCGGGAGGTGGAGATACGCAGTATTTT. It yields the protein CASSELAGGGDTQYF.

The CDR3 loop is CARGTSNTGELFF. The CDR3 DNA reads TGTGCCAGAGGGACTAGTAACACCGGGGAGCTGTTTTTT. The chain uses TRBV2 and TRBJ2-2, with 8 bases lining up with TRBD2. Per germline, CDR1 SNHLY and CDR2 FYNNEI. This CDR3 is 13 amino acids long. Trimming removed 9 bases from V and 2 bases from J; junction bases left unmatched: 2.

This sequence joins TRBV29-1 and TRBJ1-2, with D possibly matching TRBD1 (6 bases). Germline-derived CDR1 and CDR2 are SQVTM and ANQGSEA. Deletions cut 3 bases from V and 6 bases from J, with 14 bases between. The CDR3 has 13 amino acids. In DNA form, the CDR3 reads TGCAGCGTTGAGGGGACAAATAGTGATGGCTACACCTTC. Protein sequence: CSVEGTNSDGYTF. The full variable domain, completed using reference TRBV29-1 and TRBJ1-2, is SAVISQKPSRDICQRGTSLTIQCQVDSQVTMMFWYRQQPGQSLTLIATANQGSEATYESGFVIDKFPISRPNLTFSTLTVSNMSPEDSSIYLCSVEGTNSDGYTFGSGTRLTVV.

This clonotype was counted ten times or more. The J gene is TRBJ1-1, the V gene TRBV28, with D perhaps matching TRBD1 (6 bases). The CDR3 covers 14 residues. Germline V CDR1 and CDR2: MDHEN, SYDVKM. Trimming removed 5 bases from V and 1 base from J, with 11 bases in between. The CDR3 bases are TGTGCCAGCAGTCCCACAGGGACGAACACTGAAGCTTTCTTT. Amino acid sequence: CASSPTGTNTEAFF.